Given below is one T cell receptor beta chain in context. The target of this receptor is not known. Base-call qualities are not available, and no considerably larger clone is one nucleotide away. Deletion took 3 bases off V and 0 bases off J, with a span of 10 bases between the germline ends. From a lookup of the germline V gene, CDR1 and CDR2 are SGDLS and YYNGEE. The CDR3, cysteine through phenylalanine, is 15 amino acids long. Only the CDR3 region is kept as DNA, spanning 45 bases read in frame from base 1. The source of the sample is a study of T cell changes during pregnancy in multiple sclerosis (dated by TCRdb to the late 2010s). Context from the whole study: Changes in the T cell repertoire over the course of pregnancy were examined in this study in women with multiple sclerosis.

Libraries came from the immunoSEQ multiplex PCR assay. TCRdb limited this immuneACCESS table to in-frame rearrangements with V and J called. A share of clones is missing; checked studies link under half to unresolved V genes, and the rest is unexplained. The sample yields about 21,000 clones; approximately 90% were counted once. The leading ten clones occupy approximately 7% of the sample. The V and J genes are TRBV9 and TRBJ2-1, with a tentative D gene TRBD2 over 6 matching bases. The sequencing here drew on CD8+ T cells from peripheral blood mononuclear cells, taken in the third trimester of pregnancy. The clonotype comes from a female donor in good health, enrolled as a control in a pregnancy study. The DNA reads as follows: TGTGCCAGCAGCGCAGGGACTTTCTCCTACAATGAGCAGTTCTTC. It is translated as CASSAGTFSYNEQFF.